This TCR beta chain originates from a study of early T cells in non-severe SARS-CoV-2 infection. Looking at the study overall: RNA in bulk from unsorted whole blood was sequenced, and chains were unpaired.

This clonotype was seen many times. Its specificity is not known. The library protocol tagged individual cDNA molecules with unique molecular identifiers. From the 5' RACE reads, TCRdb called clonotypes with MiXCR, one entry per CDR3 protein. The data show 35,000 to 50,000 distinct CDR3 sequences, approximately 6.9% seen once. Overall study results and limits: VDJdb-based annotation leaned toward anti-spike CD8 responses and missed private and CD4 specificities.

The CDR3 sequence is 17 residues long. Germline V gene sequence: CDR1 MNHNY, CDR2 SVGAGI (reference sequence). V lost 7 bases to trimming and J lost 1 base, with 23 bases between them. The source of this sequence is an adult who was a healthcare worker with PCR-confirmed SARS-CoV-2 infection or an uninfected control (not recorded which). The sample consisted of whole blood. This chain links TRBV6-6 with TRBJ2-7; D gene unclear. The CDR3 reads CASTVLIDSGTSYEQYF. The CDR3 DNA follows: TGTGCCAGCACGGTCCTCATAGATTCGGGTACGTCCTACGAGCAGTACTTC.